One and the same sample provided the 24 T cell receptor beta chains below, sequenced in a study of T cells after yellow fever vaccination. MiXCR was run by TCRdb on the 5' RACE reads, yielding one entry per CDR3 protein. The data contain about 130,000 distinct CDR3 sequences, roughly 6.7% of them seen just once; the ten biggest clones take up 0.5% to 0.65%. Here the sequenced sample was CD4+ T cells sorted from PBMCs, taken 10 days after the yellow fever booster vaccination. The receptors here all came from a man aged 30-40 years who received the YFV17D yellow fever vaccine.

This sequence joins TRBV27 and TRBJ2-3, with D tentatively TRBD1 or TRBD2 (6 bases each). V dropped 10 bases and J dropped 0 bases, with 17 bases sitting between them. The CDR3 runs 15 residues. The V gene's germline CDR1 is MNHEY and CDR2 SMNVEV (reference sequence). The DNA for the CDR3 is TGTGCCATCCCACGGGGGCGGCCTAGCACAGATACGCAGTATTTT. Amino acids: CAIPRGRPSTDTQYF.

This clonotype occurred many times. The chain joins TRBV12-3 or TRBV12-4 to TRBJ2-7, with D tentatively TRBD2 (5 bases). This CDR3 is 14 amino acids long. V lost 3 bases and J lost 7, with 16 bases in between. The CDR3 sequence is CASSLRERVGEQYF. For the CDR3, the DNA is TGTGCCAGCAGTTTGAGGGAGAGGGTGGGAGAGCAGTACTTC.

CDR3 sequence (DNA): TGCAGTGCTGCCCGGACTAGCGGGAGCAGGGAGCAGTACTTC. Protein product: CSAARTSGSREQYF. The J gene is TRBJ2-7, the V gene TRBV20-1; TRBD2 matches 13 bases. V shed 5 bases, J shed 7 bases, and the junction held 8 bases outside the gene matches. The CDR3 runs 14 residues. CDR1 is DFQATT, CDR2 SNEGSKA, per germline (reference sequence).

In its sample, this clonotype was seen a few times. The junction differs from germline at one of its ends, possibly a read error. The V gene is TRBV7-7, the J gene TRBJ2-5; 7 bases map to TRBD2. Germline V gene sequence: CDR1 SSHAT, CDR2 FNYEAQ (reference sequence). The CDR3 is 16 amino acids. The CDR3 coding sequence is TGTGCTAGCAGCTTAGGTTTGGGAGGGCCTTCAGAGACCCAGTACTTC. Protein: CASSLGLGGPSETQYF.

The chain is built from TRBV19 and TRBJ2-1; the D gene is possibly TRBD2 (6 bases). Trimming pared 3 bases from V and 12 bases from J, leaving 18 bases between. The CDR3 length is 14 residues. From germline, CDR1 is LNHDA and CDR2 SQIVND (reference sequence). CDR3 sequence reads: CASSIPGTGRLQFF. CDR3 coding DNA: TGTGCCAGTAGTATTCCGGGGACTGGAAGACTGCAGTTCTTC.

This clonotype was seen repeatedly, ten times or more. V usage is TRBV6-5 and J usage is TRBJ2-7; TRBD1 agrees at 9 bases. The V gene's germline CDR1 is MNHEY and CDR2 SVGAGI. The CDR3 loop spans 14 amino acids. The V segment lost 4 bases and the J segment 5 bases; nucleotides outside the gene matches: 6. CDR3 coding DNA: TGTGCCAGCAGTTTACAGGGGGCGCTTCACGAGCAGTACTTC. Its protein product is CASSLQGALHEQYF.

CDR3 coding DNA: TGTGCCTGGAGCGGGGACAGGGTTCACTACGAGCAGTACTTC. Its protein is CAWSGDRVHYEQYF. This chain links TRBV30 with TRBJ2-7, with 9 bases matching TRBD1. The ends lost 3 bases at V and 3 bases at J; junction bases unmatched: 6. The CDR3 spans 14 residues. Per the germline V gene, CDR1 is GTSNPN and CDR2 is SVGIG (reference sequence).

The V call is TRBV20-1, the J call TRBJ1-2; D might be TRBD1 (5 bases). Germline-derived CDR1 and CDR2 are DFQATT and SNEGSKA (reference sequence). Trimming removed 3 bases from V and 2 bases from J, with 16 bases in between. The CDR3 is made up of 15 amino acids. CDR3 amino acids: CSARETGLSNYGYTF. Here the CDR3 DNA reads TGCAGTGCTAGGGAAACAGGTTTATCAAACTATGGCTACACCTTC.

This clonotype has just a few counts. This chain links TRBV28 with TRBJ1-5; D remains unclear. The V end was cut by 6 bases, the J end by 4 bases, with 10 bases between. Germline V gene lookup returns CDR1 MDHEN and CDR2 SYDVKM. CDR3 length: 13 amino acids. The CDR3 loop reads CASRVGMNQPQHF. The CDR3 DNA sequence: TGTGCCAGCAGAGTAGGGATGAATCAGCCCCAGCATTTT.

This clonotype has just one count. This clone may be a read error of a much larger clone one base away. CDR3 sequence (DNA): TGTGCCACCAGTGATTTGCGGGGGACGGATCTGCTAGAGACCCAGTACTTC. This codes for CATSDLRGTDLLETQYF. The chain uses TRBV24-1 and TRBJ2-5, with TRBD2 as a possible D gene (6 bases). Looked up from germline, CDR1 is KGHDR and CDR2 is SFDVKD. This CDR3 spans 17 amino acids. V was clipped by 0 bases and J by 4 bases, with 17 bases between them.

This clonotype has just a few counts. The chain carries TRBV7-2 and TRBJ2-5, with TRBD2 matching 7 bases. The CDR3 contains 14 residues. Germline CDR1 and CDR2: SGHTA and FQGNSA. The trim removed 1 base at V and 5 bases at J, leaving 4 bases unmatched. CDR3 sequence (DNA): TGTGCCAGCAGCTTAGGAGGGAGGGTGGAGACCCAGTACTTC. This encodes CASSLGGRVETQYF.

V is TRBV29-1 and J is TRBJ2-7; D is ambiguous. CDR1 and CDR2 from the germline V gene are SQVTM and ANQGSEA. Trimming took off 4 bases at V and 4 bases at J, with 14 bases between the two ends. The CDR3 consists of 13 residues. The CDR3 here is CSVVPGPKYEQYF. CDR3 in DNA: TGCAGCGTTGTTCCGGGCCCAAAGTACGAGCAGTACTTC.

This clonotype came up many times. V usage is TRBV20-1 and J usage is TRBJ1-1; tentatively, D is TRBD1 (5 bases). Germline loops: CDR1 DFQATT, CDR2 SNEGSKA (reference sequence). V was trimmed by 0 bases and J by 1 base, leaving 21 bases between them. The CDR3 runs to 18 residues. This CDR3 is CSARDGRGPGGANTEAFF. The DNA for the CDR3 is TGCAGTGCTAGAGATGGGAGGGGTCCGGGGGGAGCGAACACTGAAGCTTTCTTT.

The chain carries TRBV7-2 and TRBJ2-3, with TRBD1 matching 7 bases. This CDR3 spans 13 amino acids. Germline CDR1 SGHTA, CDR2 FQGNSA. Germline trimming cut 6 bases from V and 3 bases from J; bases unmatched to any gene: 3. CDR3 in amino acids: CASRSDRTDTQYF. The CDR3 DNA reads TGTGCCAGCAGATCGGACAGGACAGATACGCAGTATTTT.

The sample holds many counts of this clonotype. V gene TRBV4-2 combines with J gene TRBJ2-7; 13 bases agree with TRBD2. The CDR3 is made up of 15 amino acids. The J segment lost 4 bases and the V segment lost 3 bases, leaving 3 bases of the junction unmatched. Germline V gene data show CDR1 as LGHNA and CDR2 as YNFKEQ. CDR3 protein: CASSQTSGRTYEQYF. The DNA for the CDR3 is TGTGCCAGCAGCCAGACTAGCGGGAGGACATACGAGCAGTACTTC.

Ten or more counts support this clonotype. CDR3: CASSFSGLSGGIGYNEQFF. The CDR3, as DNA: TGTGCCAGCAGCTTCTCCGGTTTGAGCGGGGGGATCGGGTACAATGAGCAGTTCTTC. The J gene is TRBJ2-1, the V gene TRBV11-2; 9 nucleotides align to TRBD2. The CDR3 sequence is 19 residues long. Germline assignment: CDR1 SGHAT and CDR2 FQNNGV. J gave up 4 bases and V 3 bases, and 16 bases lay outside the gene matches.

This clonotype was counted many times. This rearrangement joins TRBV12-5 to TRBJ1-1; 9 nucleotides agree with TRBD1. This CDR3 region has 12 residues. V lost 10 bases and J lost 6; bases outside the gene matches: 6. The germline gives CDR1 LGHNT, CDR2 FRNRAP. CDR3 region: CATTGGLSEAFF. CDR3 nucleotide sequence: TGTGCTACTACAGGGGGCCTGTCTGAAGCTTTCTTT.

This clonotype was observed a handful of times. The chain is built from TRBV29-1 and TRBJ2-1, with TRBD1 matching over 8 bases. Trimming cost V 4 bases and J 3 bases; bases outside gene matches: 2. Germline CDR1 and CDR2: SQVTM and ANQGSEA. The CDR3 has 13 amino acids. CDR3 sequence (DNA): TGCAGCGTTGGGGACAGGTTCTACAATGAGCAGTTCTTC. Protein product: CSVGDRFYNEQFF.

This clonotype was seen repeatedly, ten times or more. The chain carries TRBV12-5 and TRBJ2-6; no clear D. With 6 bases removed from V and 0 bases from J, the gap between germline ends came to 3 bases. The CDR3 is 13 residues long. The V gene's germline CDR1 is LGHNT and CDR2 FRNRAP. The CDR3 DNA sequence: TGTGCTAGTGGGAGCTCTGGGGCCAACGTCCTGACTTTC. Encoded protein: CASGSSGANVLTF.

The table lists this clonotype with many counts. This chain connects TRBV20-1 to TRBJ2-3, with D unclear. The germline CDR1 and CDR2 sequences are DFQATT and SNEGSKA (reference sequence). This CDR3 is 12 amino acids long. The V end lost 5 bases, the J end lost 6 bases, and 12 bases lay between the germline ends. In DNA, the CDR3 is TGCAGTGCTGGTACCGACGGGGATACGCAGTATTTT. Translated, it gives CSAGTDGDTQYF.

This clonotype appeared a few times. This chain uses TRBV30 with TRBJ2-4; D remains ambiguous. Germline assignment: CDR1 GTSNPN and CDR2 SVGIG (reference sequence). This CDR3 is built from 13 residues. V lost 2 bases, J lost 8 bases, and 13 bases lay in between. The CDR3 is CAWSKALRDIQYF. The CDR3 DNA reads TGTGCCTGGAGTAAGGCCCTTCGGGACATTCAGTACTTC.

This clonotype was counted ten times or more. The rearrangement links TRBV5-1 to TRBJ2-1, with unresolved D. The CDR3 runs 12 residues. V was trimmed by 0 bases and J by 9 bases, leaving 7 bases between them. CDR1 and CDR2 (germline): SGHRS, YFSETQ. CDR3 loop: CASSLGLSEQFF. The DNA for the CDR3 is TGCGCCAGCAGCTTGGGGCTAAGTGAGCAGTTCTTC.

This clonotype has a count of ten or more. V gene TRBV4-3 combines with J gene TRBJ2-7; D is unclear. V was trimmed by 0 bases and J by 6 bases, leaving 9 bases between them. This CDR3 is 13 amino acids long. The germline V gene encodes CDR1 LGHNA and CDR2 YSLEER. The CDR3: CASSQEPSGEQYF. CDR3 nucleotide sequence: TGCGCCAGCAGCCAAGAGCCGTCAGGCGAGCAGTACTTC.

This clonotype came up many times. V is TRBV5-6 and J is TRBJ2-6; D remains unclear. CDR1 and CDR2 (germline): SGHDT, YYEEEE. This CDR3 spans 12 amino acids. V was pared by 8 bases and J by 1 base, with 4 bases between. CDR3 coding DNA: TGTGCCAGTGGATCTGGGGCCAACGTCCTGACTTTC. As protein: CASGSGANVLTF.